This TCR beta chain was sequenced in a study of cytomegalovirus exposure and HLA in healthy donors. In the study overall: Prior work identified roughly 120 million unique TCR beta sequences in some 180 million T cells. Study results and limitations: Later genetic work tied a missense DCLRE1C variant to beta-chain V and J trimming.

In germline, CDR1 is MNHEY, CDR2 SMNVEV (reference sequence). Trimming took 2 bases from V and 4 from J; bases not matched to a gene: 4. This CDR3 has 14 amino acids. Concerning this clone: Its antigen is not known.

Primers included in the PCR were 60 Vbeta and 13 Jbeta primers. Sequencing used immunoSEQ multiplex PCR; TCRdb keeps in-frame clones, though not all of them. This sample yields roughly 100,000 clones, of which approximately 81% are seen a single time; 3% to 4% belongs to the top ten. Sequenced sample: PBMCs. The clonotype was recovered from a woman between 35 and 50 years old in good health and CMV-seronegative. The V call is TRBV27, the J call TRBJ1-2; 7 nucleotides line up with TRBD1. The CDR3 region is CASSLRGQGYGYTF. The CDR3 DNA reads TGTGCCAGCAGTTTAAGGGGGCAGGGCTATGGCTACACCTTC.